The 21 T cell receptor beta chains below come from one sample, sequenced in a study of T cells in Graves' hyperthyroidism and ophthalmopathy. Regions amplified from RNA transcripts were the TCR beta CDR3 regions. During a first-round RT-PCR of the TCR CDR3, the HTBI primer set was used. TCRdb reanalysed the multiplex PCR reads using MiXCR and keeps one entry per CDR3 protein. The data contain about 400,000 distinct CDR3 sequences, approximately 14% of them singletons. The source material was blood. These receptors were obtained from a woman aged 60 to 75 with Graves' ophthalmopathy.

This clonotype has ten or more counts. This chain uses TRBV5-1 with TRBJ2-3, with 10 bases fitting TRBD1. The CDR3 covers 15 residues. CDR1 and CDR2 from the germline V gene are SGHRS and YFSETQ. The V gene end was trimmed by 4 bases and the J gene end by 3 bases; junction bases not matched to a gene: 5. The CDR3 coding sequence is TGCGCCAGCAGCCCAGGACAGGGGGGGACAGATACGCAGTATTTT. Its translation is CASSPGQGGTDTQYF.

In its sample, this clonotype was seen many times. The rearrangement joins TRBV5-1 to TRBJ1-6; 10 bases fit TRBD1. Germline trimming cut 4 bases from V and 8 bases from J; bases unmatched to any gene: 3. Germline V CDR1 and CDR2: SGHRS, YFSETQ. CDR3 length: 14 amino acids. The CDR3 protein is CASSSGQGDSPLHF. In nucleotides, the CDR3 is TGCGCCAGCAGCAGTGGACAGGGGGATTCACCCCTCCACTTT. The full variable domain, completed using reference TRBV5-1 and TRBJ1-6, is KAGVTQTPRYLIKTRGQQVTLSCSPISGHRSVSWYQQTPGQGLQFLFEYFSETQRNKGNFPGRFSGRQFSNSRSEMNVSTLELGDSALYLCASSSGQGDSPLHFGNGTRLTVT.

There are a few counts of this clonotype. CDR3 bases: TGCAGCGCCTGCTCGGGGGAGGGGAACACTGAAGCTTTCTTT. Its protein is CSACSGEGNTEAFF. The genes are TRBV29-1 and TRBJ1-1, with D maybe TRBD1 (5 bases). V lost 7 bases and J 1 base, leaving 16 bases between the germline ends. Germline CDR1 SQVTM, CDR2 ANQGSEA. This CDR3 region has 14 residues. The complete variable domain, with remaining parts taken from reference TRBV29-1 and TRBJ1-1, reads SAVISQKPSRDICQRGTSLTIQCQVDSQVTMMFWYRQQPGQSLTLIATANQGSEATYESGFVIDKFPISRPNLTFSTLTVSNMSPEDSSIYLCSACSGEGNTEAFFGQGTRLTVV.

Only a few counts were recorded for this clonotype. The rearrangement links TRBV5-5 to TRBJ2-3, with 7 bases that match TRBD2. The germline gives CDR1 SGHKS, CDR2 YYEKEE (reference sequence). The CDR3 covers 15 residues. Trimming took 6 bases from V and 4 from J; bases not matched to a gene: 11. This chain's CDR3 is CASNHGGMGPDTQYF. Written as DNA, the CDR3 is TGTGCCAGCAATCACGGGGGGATGGGGCCAGATACGCAGTATTTT.

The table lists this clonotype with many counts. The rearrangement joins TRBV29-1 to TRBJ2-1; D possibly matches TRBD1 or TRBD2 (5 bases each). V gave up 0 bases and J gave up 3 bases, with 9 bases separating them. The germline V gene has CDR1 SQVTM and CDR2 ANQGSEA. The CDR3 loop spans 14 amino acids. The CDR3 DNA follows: TGCAGCGTTGAAGATCGGGGCCACTACAATGAGCAGTTCTTC. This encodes CSVEDRGHYNEQFF.

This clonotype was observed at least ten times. DNA of the CDR3: TGTGCCAGCAGTCCGACTAGCGGGGGAACCGGGGAGCTGTTTTTT. Translating gives CASSPTSGGTGELFF. V and J are TRBV28 and TRBJ2-2, with TRBD2 identical over 12 bases. J was trimmed by 5 bases and V by 5 bases; bases with no gene match: 3. Per the germline V gene, CDR1 is MDHEN and CDR2 is SYDVKM. The CDR3 spans 15 residues.

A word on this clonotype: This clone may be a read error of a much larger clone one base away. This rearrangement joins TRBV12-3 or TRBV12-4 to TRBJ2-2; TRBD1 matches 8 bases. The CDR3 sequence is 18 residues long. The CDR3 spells CASSFGVRQGANTGELVF. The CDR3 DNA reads TGTGCCAGCAGTTTTGGTGTTCGGCAGGGGGCGAACACCGGGGAGCTGGTTTTT.

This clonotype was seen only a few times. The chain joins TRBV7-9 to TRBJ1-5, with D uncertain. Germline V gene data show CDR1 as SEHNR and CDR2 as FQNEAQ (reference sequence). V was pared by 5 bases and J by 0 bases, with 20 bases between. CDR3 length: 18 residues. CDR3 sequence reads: CASSPKGGIKGSNQPQHF. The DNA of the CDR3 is TGTGCCAGCAGCCCAAAGGGCGGGATCAAGGGTAGCAATCAGCCCCAGCATTTT.

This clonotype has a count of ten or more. The CDR3 sequence: CASSFSGTGSEKLFF. CDR3 nucleotides: TGTGCCAGCAGTTTCTCCGGGACAGGTTCTGAAAAACTGTTTTTT. The chain combines TRBV11-2 with TRBJ1-4, with TRBD1 matching over 8 bases. Germline V gives CDR1 SGHAT, CDR2 FQNNGV. Trimming removed 6 bases from V and 7 bases from J; junction bases left unmatched: 10. The CDR3 is made up of 15 amino acids.

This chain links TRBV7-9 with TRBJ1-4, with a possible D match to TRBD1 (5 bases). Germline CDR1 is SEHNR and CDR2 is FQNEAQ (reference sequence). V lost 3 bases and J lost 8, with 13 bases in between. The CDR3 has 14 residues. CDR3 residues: CASSFDSPPEKLFF. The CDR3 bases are TGTGCCAGCAGCTTTGACAGCCCGCCGGAAAAACTGTTTTTT.

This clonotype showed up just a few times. Here the CDR3 DNA reads TGCAGTGCTCCTACCGGACAGGGGGCGCCACCCGGGGAGCTGTTTTTT. This gives the protein CSAPTGQGAPPGELFF. The genes are TRBV20-1 and TRBJ2-2, with 11 bases matching TRBD1. After removal of 5 bases from V and 6 bases from J, the junction contained 11 bases not matched to a gene. The CDR3 loop spans 16 amino acids. Germline V gene data show CDR1 as DFQATT and CDR2 as SNEGSKA (reference sequence).

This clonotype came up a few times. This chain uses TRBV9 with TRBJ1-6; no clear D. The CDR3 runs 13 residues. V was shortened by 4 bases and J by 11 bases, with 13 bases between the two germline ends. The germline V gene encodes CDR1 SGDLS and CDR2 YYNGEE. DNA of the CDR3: TGTGCCAGCAGCCCCGCGGCATATCCACCCCTCCACTTT. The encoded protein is CASSPAAYPPLHF.

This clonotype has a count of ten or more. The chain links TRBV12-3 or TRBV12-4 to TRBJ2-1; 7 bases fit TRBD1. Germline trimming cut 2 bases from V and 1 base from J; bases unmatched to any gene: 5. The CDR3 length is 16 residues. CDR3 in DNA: TGTGCCAGCAGTTTATTTACAGGGGTATCCTACAATGAGCAGTTCTTC. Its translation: CASSLFTGVSYNEQFF.

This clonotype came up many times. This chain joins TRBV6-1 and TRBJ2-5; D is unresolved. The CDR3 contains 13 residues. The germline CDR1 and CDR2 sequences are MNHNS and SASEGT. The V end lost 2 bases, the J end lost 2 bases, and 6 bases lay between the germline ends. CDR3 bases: TGTGCCAGCAGTGAAAACGGTCAAGAGACCCAGTACTTC. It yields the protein CASSENGQETQYF.

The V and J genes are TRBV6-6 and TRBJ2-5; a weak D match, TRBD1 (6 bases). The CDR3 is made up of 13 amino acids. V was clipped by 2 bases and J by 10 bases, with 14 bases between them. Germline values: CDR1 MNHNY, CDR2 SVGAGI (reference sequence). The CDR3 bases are TGTGCCAGCAGTTACCCGGCAGGGGATAACCAGTACTTC. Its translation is CASSYPAGDNQYF.

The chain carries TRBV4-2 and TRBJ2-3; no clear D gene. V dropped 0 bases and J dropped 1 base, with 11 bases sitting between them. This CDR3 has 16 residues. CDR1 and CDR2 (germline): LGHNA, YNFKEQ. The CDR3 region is CASSQDLPKGTDTQYF. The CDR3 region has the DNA TGTGCCAGCAGCCAAGATCTCCCCAAAGGCACAGATACGCAGTATTTT.

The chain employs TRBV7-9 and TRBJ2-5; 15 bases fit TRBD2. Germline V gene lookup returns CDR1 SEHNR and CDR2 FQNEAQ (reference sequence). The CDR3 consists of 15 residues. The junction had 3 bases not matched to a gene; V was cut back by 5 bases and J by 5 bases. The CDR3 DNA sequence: TGTGCCAGCAGCGGACTAGCGGGAGGGCGGGAGACCCAGTACTTC. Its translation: CASSGLAGGRETQYF.

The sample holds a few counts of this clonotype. The CDR3 DNA sequence: TGTGCCAGCAGCCCCGGAGGGGCGGGAGGGCAGTACTTC. Amino acid sequence: CASSPGGAGGQYF. The rearrangement joins TRBV11-2 to TRBJ2-7; 8 nucleotides agree with TRBD2. The length of the CDR3 is 13 residues. Germline trimming cut 5 bases from V and 9 bases from J; bases unmatched to any gene: 9. Germline V CDR1 and CDR2: SGHAT, FQNNGV.

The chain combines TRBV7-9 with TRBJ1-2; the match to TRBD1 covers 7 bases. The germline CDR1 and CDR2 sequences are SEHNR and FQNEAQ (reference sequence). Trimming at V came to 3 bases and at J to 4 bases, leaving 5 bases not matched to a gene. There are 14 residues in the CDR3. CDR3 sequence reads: CASSLGQLGYGYTF. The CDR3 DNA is TGTGCCAGCAGCTTGGGACAGTTGGGCTATGGCTACACCTTC.

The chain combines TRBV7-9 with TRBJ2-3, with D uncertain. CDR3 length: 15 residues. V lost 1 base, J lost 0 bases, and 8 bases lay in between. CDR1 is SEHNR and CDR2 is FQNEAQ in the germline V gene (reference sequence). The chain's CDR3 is CASSLERLSTDTQYF. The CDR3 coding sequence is TGTGCCAGCAGCTTAGAACGGCTAAGCACAGATACGCAGTATTTT.

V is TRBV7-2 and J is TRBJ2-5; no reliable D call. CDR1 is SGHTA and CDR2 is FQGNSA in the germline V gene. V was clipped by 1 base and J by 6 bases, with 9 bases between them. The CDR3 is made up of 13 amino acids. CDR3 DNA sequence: TGTGCCAGCAGCTTAGAGCAGAGACAGACCCAGTACTTC. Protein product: CASSLEQRQTQYF. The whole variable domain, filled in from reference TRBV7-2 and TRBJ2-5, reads GAGVSQSPSNKVTEKGKDVELRCDPISGHTALYWYRQSLGQGLEFLIYFQGNSAPDKSGLPSDRFSAERTGGSVSTLTIQRTQQEDSAVYLCASSLEQRQTQYFGPGTRLLVL.